The 16 T cell receptor beta chains presented below share a single source sample, sequenced in a study of blood T cells in healthy people across ages (dated by TCRdb to the mid-2010s). Libraries were constructed by 5' RACE. The reads were generated on an Illumina HiSeq 2500. A second PCR of about 7 to 12 cycles was run with a J-beta primer mix and a sample-barcoded 5' primer. TCRdb's own reprocessing of the public reads used fastp at Q25 and MiXCR and kept productive beta chains. For every CDR3 protein sequence, its rows merge into one entry that carries the most common genes and DNA. Counted in this sample were more than 1.4 million distinct CDR3 sequences; about 43% of them appeared once. The ten largest account for less than 8% of the sample. Sequenced input: blood. Source of these receptors: a woman aged 18-29 years in good health.

The CDR3 here is CASSPRLDYEQYF. Written as DNA, the CDR3 is TGTGCCAGCAGTCCCAGACTCGACTACGAGCAGTACTTC. The V and J genes are TRBV14 and TRBJ2-5; D not resolved. TRBJ2-7 matches the DNA end more closely, so the J call is doubtful. Germline loops: CDR1 SGHDN, CDR2 FVKESK. There are 13 residues in the CDR3.

The chain carries TRBV18 and TRBJ2-7; D might be TRBD2 (6 bases). The CDR3 runs 15 residues. Germline V gene sequence: CDR1 KGHSH, CDR2 LQKENI. V lost 3 bases, J lost 2 bases, and 14 bases lay in between. DNA for the CDR3: TGTGCCAGCTCACCGGAGGGACTCTCAACCTACGAGCAGTACTTC. Protein: CASSPEGLSTYEQYF.

This clonotype has just a few counts. V gene TRBV4-1 combines with J gene TRBJ2-5; 10 positions agree with TRBD2. Germline CDR1 and CDR2: MGHRA and YSYEKL. After removal of 4 bases from V and 2 bases from J, the junction contained 4 bases not matched to a gene. The CDR3 is 15 amino acids. The CDR3 DNA sequence: TGCGCCAGCAGCCGCCAACTAGCGGGGCAAGAGACCCAGTACTTC. Translation gives CASSRQLAGQETQYF.

This clonotype has only a few counts. This chain connects TRBV20-1 to TRBJ2-7, with unresolved D. Germline values: CDR1 DFQATT, CDR2 SNEGSKA (reference sequence). The CDR3 runs to 12 residues. The V end was cut by 3 bases, the J end by 1 base, with 7 bases between. CDR3 loop: CSASPISYEQYF. The DNA of the CDR3 is TGCAGTGCTAGCCCCATTTCCTACGAGCAGTACTTC.

This clonotype was seen repeatedly, ten times or more. This chain joins TRBV7-2 and TRBJ2-7; 7 bases match TRBD1. The CDR3 has 15 residues. The junction had 2 bases not matched to a gene; V was cut back by 0 bases and J by 0 bases. Germline V lookup: CDR1 SGHTA, CDR2 FQGNSA. Here the CDR3 reads CASSLAGTVSYEQYF. The CDR3 bases are TGTGCCAGCAGCTTAGCTGGGACAGTCTCCTACGAGCAGTACTTC.

This clonotype has only a few counts. V gene TRBV2 combines with J gene TRBJ1-4, with TRBD1 as a possible D gene (5 bases). The germline V gene has CDR1 SNHLY and CDR2 FYNNEI. The CDR3 has 15 residues. Trimming cost V 7 bases and J 3 bases, with 15 bases left between them. The CDR3 coding sequence is TGTGCCAGCATTATGATGGGGACGGCTAATGAAAAACTGTTTTTT. Its translation: CASIMMGTANEKLFF.

The rearrangement links TRBV5-5 to TRBJ1-5, with 8 positions matching TRBD1. CDR1 and CDR2 from the germline V gene are SGHKS and YYEKEE (reference sequence). This CDR3 has 16 amino acids. V shed 2 bases and J 0 bases; nucleotides not matched to a gene: 4. CDR3 loop: CASSLQGVNSNQPQHF. The CDR3 DNA is TGTGCCAGCAGCTTACAGGGGGTTAATAGCAATCAGCCCCAGCATTTT.

This clonotype was counted only a few times. The chain couples TRBV7-8 to TRBJ1-3, with 7 bases fitting TRBD1. Germline values: CDR1 SGHVS, CDR2 FQNEAQ. This CDR3 has 16 residues. The junction had 7 bases not matched to a gene; V was cut back by 3 bases and J by 2 bases. The CDR3 loop is CASSFGMQGAGNTIYF. The DNA of the CDR3 is TGTGCCAGCAGCTTTGGGATGCAGGGGGCTGGAAACACCATATATTTT.

This clonotype has just a few counts. This chain joins TRBV7-9 and TRBJ1-4; D remains ambiguous. Trimming removed 0 bases from V and 13 bases from J, with 12 bases in between. The germline gives CDR1 SEHNR, CDR2 FQNEAQ (reference sequence). The CDR3 has 13 residues. The CDR3, as DNA: TGTGCCAGCAGCTTAGCGGTCAGCTTAGGACTGTTTTTT. Translating gives CASSLAVSLGLFF.

This clonotype has more than one count but fewer than ten. The chain uses TRBV29-1 and TRBJ2-5, with a weak D call TRBD1 (6 bases). The CDR3 spans 11 residues. Trimming removed 8 bases at V and 5 bases at J, with 12 bases between. Germline V CDR1 and CDR2: SQVTM, ANQGSEA. The CDR3 nucleotides are TGCAGCTTGACCAGGGGCGAGACCCAGTACTTC. This translates into CSLTRGETQYF.

The chain recombines TRBV10-3 with TRBJ2-1, with D possibly TRBD2 on 6 matching bases. V lost 4 bases, J lost 8 bases, and 18 bases lay in between. The CDR3 is 15 amino acids. Germline CDR1 is ENHRY and CDR2 is SYGVKD. The CDR3, as DNA: TGTGCCATCAGTGCTTGGGACTTGTCCAGCGATGAGCAGTTCTTC. Translating gives CAISAWDLSSDEQFF.

The chain couples TRBV20-1 to TRBJ2-3; D gene uncertain. The CDR3 loop spans 14 amino acids. Per the germline V gene, CDR1 is DFQATT and CDR2 is SNEGSKA (reference sequence). Between the trimmed V and J ends, which lost 6 bases and 0 bases, there was a span of 13 bases. CDR3 amino acids: CSAGQAESTDTQYF. The CDR3 DNA sequence: TGCAGTGCAGGGCAGGCCGAAAGCACAGATACGCAGTATTTT.

This clonotype has just a few counts. The chain uses TRBV10-3 and TRBJ1-1; D call uncertain. The germline CDR1 and CDR2 sequences are ENHRY and SYGVKD. V lost 5 bases and J lost 6, with 13 bases in between. The CDR3 covers 13 residues. This CDR3 reads CAISPVGLAEAFF. As DNA, the CDR3 is TGTGCCATCAGTCCGGTGGGGTTGGCTGAAGCTTTCTTT.

This sequence joins TRBV21-1 and TRBJ2-2; the D call TRBD2 from the table was never checked on the DNA. TRBV21-1 is marked as a pseudogene. CDR3 length equals 20 residues. The CDR3 DNA sequence: TGTGCCAGCAGGGGATACACCCCCGGGACTAGCGGGAGAAACACCGGGGAGCTGTTTTTT. Translated: CASRGYTPGTSGRNTGELFF.

The chain employs TRBV5-6 and TRBJ2-7, with D perhaps TRBD2 (6 bases). Per germline, CDR1 SGHDT and CDR2 YYEEEE. V was trimmed by 4 bases and J by 0 bases, leaving 14 bases between them. This CDR3 has 15 amino acids. DNA for the CDR3: TGTGCCAGCAGCGGGAGGCTCTTGAGCTCCTACGAGCAGTACTTC. Translating gives CASSGRLLSSYEQYF.

The table lists this clonotype with a few counts. The V call is TRBV19, the J call TRBJ1-5; 8 nucleotides line up with TRBD1. The CDR3 totals 17 residues. J gave up 6 bases and V 5 bases, and 15 bases lay outside the gene matches. Germline V gene data show CDR1 as LNHDA and CDR2 as SQIVND (reference sequence). The CDR3 loop reads CASSPEGAGGKSQPQHF. The CDR3 DNA reads as TGTGCCAGTAGTCCCGAAGGGGCAGGGGGCAAAAGTCAGCCCCAGCATTTT.